Reported below is one T cell receptor beta chain. Its specific antigen is unknown. Base quality data are lacking; no much larger clone is found one base away. Unstimulated PBMCs, after thawing, were stained for CD3, CD4 and CD8 and then FACS-sorted into CD3+CD4+ and CD3+CD8+ populations. Each of the 8 studied subjects was randomized to immunosuppression withdrawal. Genomic DNA was isolated with the Qiagen DNeasy Blood and Tissue Kit. Frozen genomic DNA underwent high-throughput TCRbeta CDR3 sequencing by immunoSEQ, including PCR amplification, mapping, bias correction and internal controls. Processing in the source paper ran as follows. Only productive rearrangements were retained, with each unique TCRbeta sequence defined by its CDR3 nucleotide sequence together with its V and J gene. For classification of a sequence as donor-reactive, at least 5-fold expansion in CFSE-low cells relative to unstimulated pre-transplant cells and a frequency of at least 0.01% were required. Minimum frequency thresholds were set for each subject on the basis of the unstimulated sample with the lowest template count, so that a detection power of at least 90% was ensured. Jensen-Shannon divergence between the top 1000 TCRbeta sequences post- versus pre-transplant served as the measure of repertoire turnover. Changes in detection of donor-reactive sequences were assessed with two-sided Fisher's exact tests. TCRdb obtained this table from immuneACCESS and retained in-frame rearrangements with V and J assigned. These tables miss some clones; where compared with another copy, unresolved V genes account for less than half of the shortfall, and the remainder is unexplained. The DNA gave D and trimming, while V, J and clone size come from that table. This sample lists tens of thousands of clones; 80% were detected once. Of the sample, 0.65% to 0.85% falls within the top ten clones.

The CDR3 sequence holds 15 residues, the cysteine and phenylalanine included. Only the CDR3 region is kept as DNA, spanning 45 bases read in frame from base 1. The germline V gene (reference sequence) specifies MNHEY as CDR1 and SMNVEV as CDR2. Trimming takes 1 base from V and 7 bases from J, and the germline ends sit 14 bases apart. The sample originates from a study of T cell clones after liver transplantation (dated by TCRdb to the late 2010s). For the wider study: ITN030ST, the source of the samples, was a randomized trial that attempted immunosuppression withdrawal within 2 years of liver transplantation. As an antigen-independent comparator for the donor-reactive sequences, third party-reactive TCRbeta sequences from pre-transplant MLRs were identified as well. Three of the eight recipients were HCV-positive; the others were transplanted for non-autoimmune, non-viral indications. Of the 8 liver transplant recipients making up the studied cohort, 3 were classified as tolerant and 5 as non-tolerant. After a pre-transplant mixed lymphocyte reaction, TCRbeta sequencing was used to pinpoint donor-reactive T cell clones, which were subsequently tracked in post-transplant blood. Subjects received no induction therapy and standard immunosuppression until randomization at 12-24 months post-transplant. Tolerance was defined as complete withdrawal of immunosuppression for at least one year without a rise in liver enzymes beyond twice the upper limit of normal. Blood samples were collected pre-transplant, pre-randomization before withdrawal, and post-randomization after either complete withdrawal or failed withdrawal. Beyond this particular receptor, the publication reports: In two subjects, low numbers of available donor cells limited the measurable donor-reactive repertoire. In 5 of 8 subjects, circulating donor-reactive CD4 TCRbeta sequences decreased significantly after transplant, regardless of tolerance or HCV status. Without allograft tissue specimens, donor-reactive T cells may have migrated into the graft rather than being deleted. The conclusions were preliminary, being limited by small, heterogeneous patient numbers and by non-standardized post-transplant time points. Donor-reactive sequences declined more than third party-reactive ones, suggesting partial antigen-specific deletion unrelated to withdrawal success. When repertoire turnover was taken into account, detection of donor-reactive sequences was significantly reduced in 7 of 8 subjects for CD4 and in 8 of 8 subjects for CD8.

The rearrangement joined TRBV27 to TRBJ2-4, and TRBD2 may be the D gene, going by 6 matching bases. The clonotype originates from a human patient who received a liver transplant. Some T cells may derive from the graft donor when a transplant has been performed. The input for sequencing was CD4+ T cells from blood, taken 12 months after liver transplant. The DNA is as follows: TGTGCCAGCAGTTTATTTACTGGAGGGGTCAACATTCAGTACTTC. This gives the protein CASSLFTGGVNIQYF.